This record concerns one T cell receptor beta chain sequence. This entry is derived from a study of PD-L1 blockade in urothelial cancer. About the study: The median number of T cells present in blood samples was about 140,000.

TCRdb's copy holds only in-frame clones and misses some; the assay was immunoSEQ multiplex PCR. This table has 45,000 to 50,000 clones, about 91% appearing once. The V gene lost 0 bases and the J gene lost 8 bases, with 8 bases spanning the gap. The CDR3 consists of 12 residues. Germline V lookup: CDR1 SGHRS, CDR2 YFSETQ. The sequencing used PBMCs, collected around atezolizumab (anti-PD-L1) treatment. This receptor was taken from an elderly man with urothelial cancer. The genes are TRBV5-1 and TRBJ1-2; weak D call: TRBD1 (5 bases). The CDR3 DNA is TGCGCCAGCAGCTTGGACAGGACCGGCTACACCTTC. Its protein is CASSLDRTGYTF.